The clone carrying this T cell receptor beta chain appeared a single time. This table comes from immunoSEQ multiplex PCR, and its TCRdb copy is limited to in-frame clones, with some not included. This sample has more than 8,000 clones, with approximately 70% found just once. The data originate from a study of T cells in narcolepsy. The CDR3 spans 13 residues. V shed 5 bases and J 8 bases; nucleotides not matched to a gene: 3. Germline CDR1 MNHNS, CDR2 SASEGT. The sample was CD45RA- memory CD8+ T cells from PBMCs. The origin of this receptor is a human donor with narcolepsy. V is TRBV6-1 and J is TRBJ1-6; 7 bases are a match to TRBD1. CDR3 sequence: CASSSQGHSPLHF. The CDR3 DNA reads as TGTGCCAGCAGTTCACAGGGGCATTCACCCCTCCACTTT.